This is a list of T cell receptor beta chains from one sample in a study of vaccination effects on CD4 cells after COVID-19. Their antigen targets remain unknown. Assay: immunoSEQ multiplex PCR; the TCRdb copy retains only in-frame clones and omits some. This sample has 80,000 to 95,000 clones, with around 77% found just once. The sequenced sample was CD4+ T cells from PBMCs cultured with HCoV-OC43 spike peptides, obtained after COVID-19 vaccination. The origin of the receptors is a human donor who received a COVID-19 vaccine. Both conserved end residues are part of each CDR3. A D gene is named only where the DNA matches it firmly. Size values are once, few and many counts, or a class for expanded clones, and some rows have none.

-,TRBJ1-1,-,TRBV7-3,TGTGCCAGCAGCCTGGAGGGGCGGCCAAACACTGAAGCTTTCTTT,CASSLEGRPNTEAFF
-,TRBJ1-3,-,TRBV18,TGTGCCAGCTCACCAGATGGACGGCGCTCTGGAAACACCATATATTTT,CASSPDGRRSGNTIYF
-,TRBJ2-2,TRBD1,TRBV7-9,TGTGCCAGCAGCTGGACAGGGGGCACCGGGGAGCTGTTTTTT,CASSWTGGTGELFF
-,TRBJ1-2,TRBD1,TRBV5-4,TGTGCCAGCAGCGGGGACAGGTCTGGGTATGGCTACACCTTC,CASSGDRSGYGYTF
-,TRBJ2-1,-,TRBV5-8,TGTGCCAGCAGCATACGACAGAATGAGCAGTTCTTC,CASSIRQNEQFF
-,TRBJ1-3,-,TRBV25-1,TGTGCCAGCACCACTGGAAACACCATATATTTT,CASTTGNTIYF
few,TRBJ1-3,TRBD1,TRBV18,TGTGCCAGCTCAAAAGGACAGGGGACCTCTGGAAACACCATATATTTT,CASSKGQGTSGNTIYF
once,TRBJ1-4,-,TRBV9,TGTGCCAGCAGCACCGGGGAAGGGCTTCGGGAAAAACTGTTTTTT,CASSTGEGLREKLFF
few,TRBJ2-1,TRBD2,TRBV5-1,TGCGCCAGCAGCTTCGGGACTAGCGGGTACAATGAGCAGTTCTTC,CASSFGTSGYNEQFF
-,TRBJ2-3,-,TRBV7-3,TGTGCCAGCAGCTTAAGGGCATCGCCAGATACGCAGTATTTT,CASSLRASPDTQYF
-,TRBJ1-4,-,TRBV9,TGTGCCAGCAGCGTAGGATTTAAGTTGGGGGCTCAGGAAAAACTGTTTTTT,CASSVGFKLGAQEKLFF
-,TRBJ2-3,-,TRBV5-1,TGCGCCAGCAGCTTGGATCCCCTGGGGGCTAGCACAGATACGCAGTATTTT,CASSLDPLGASTDTQYF
-,TRBJ2-5,-,TRBV19,TGTGCCAGTAGTATCTCAGGAAAGGGGGAGACCCAGTACTTC,CASSISGKGETQYF
-,TRBJ1-1,TRBD1,TRBV6-5,TGTGCCAGCAGTTCAGGGGACAGGGGTACTGAAGCTTTCTTT,CASSSGDRGTEAFF
-,TRBJ2-3,-,TRBV7-2,TGTGCCAGCAGCTTACTTGGCAGGGACACAGATACGCAGTATTTT,CASSLLGRDTDTQYF
-,TRBJ1-2,-,TRBV5-5,TGTGCCAGCAGCGGGACTGGCTATGGCTACACCTTC,CASSGTGYGYTF
-,TRBJ1-3,TRBD1,TRBV28,TGTGCCAGCAGTTCGGGGGGGACAGGGGGCAGCTACACCATATATTTT,CASSSGGTGGSYTIYF
-,TRBJ1-5,TRBD1,TRBV10-2,TGCGCCAGTAGGGGGACAGGGAATCAGCCCCAGCATTTT,CASRGTGNQPQHF
-,TRBJ2-3,TRBD1,TRBV28,TGTGCCAGCAGTTTATATTCAGGGGGCGCAGATACGCAGTATTTT,CASSLYSGGADTQYF
-,TRBJ1-3,-,TRBV3-1/TRBV3-2,TGTGCCAGCAGCCAAGATCTAGGGGGACCCACCATATATTTT,CASSQDLGGPTIYF
-,TRBJ1-1,-,TRBV7-2,TGTGCCAGCAGCTCAGGGGTTGTCACTGAAGCTTTCTTT,CASSSGVVTEAFF
-,TRBJ2-4,-,TRBV2,TGTGCCAGCAGTGAATGGAGGCAGACCAAAAACATTCAGTACTTC,CASSEWRQTKNIQYF
few,TRBJ1-1,-,TRBV11-3,TGTGCCAGCAGCTCAGAGGGTAACACTGAAGCTTTCTTT,CASSSEGNTEAFF
-,TRBJ1-3,-,TRBV4-1,TGCGCCAGCAGTAAAGGACAGCGATATACGCCGCTTTCTGGAAACACCATATATTTT,CASSKGQRYTPLSGNTIYF
-,TRBJ2-3,TRBD2,TRBV7-9,TGTGCCAGCAGCCGCGGGGGGGGGAACACAGATACGCAGTATTTT,CASSRGGGNTDTQYF
-,TRBJ1-1,-,TRBV20-1,TGCAGTGCGGAGATGAACACTGAAGCTTTCTTT,CSAEMNTEAFF
-,TRBJ1-6,-,TRBV5-1,TGCGCCAGCAGCTTGCTGGGGCCCAATTCACCCCTCCACTTT,CASSLLGPNSPLHF
-,TRBJ2-1,-,TRBV11-3,TGTGCCAGCAGCTTCGGTTGGAGCTCCTACAATGAGCAGTTCTTC,CASSFGWSSYNEQFF
-,TRBJ1-2,TRBD1,TRBV4-1,TGCGCCAGCAGCCAAGAGTACAGGGGAGGCGGCTATGGCTACACCTTC,CASSQEYRGGGYGYTF
-,TRBJ1-2,TRBD1,TRBV5-1,TGCGCCAGCAGCTTGGCCGTCAGGGGGCCGTCTCATGGCTACACCTTC,CASSLAVRGPSHGYTF
-,TRBJ2-2,-,TRBV10-1,TGCGCCAGCGCCCGACAAGGGGGAGCCGGGGAGCTGTTTTTT,CASARQGGAGELFF
once,TRBJ1-4,-,TRBV4-1,TGCGCCAGCAGCACATACCGCGGCGCAACTAATGAAAAACTGTTTTTT,CASSTYRGATNEKLFF
-,TRBJ1-3,TRBD1,TRBV19,TGTGCCAGTAGTAACAGGGGGGACTCTGGAAACACCATATATTTT,CASSNRGDSGNTIYF